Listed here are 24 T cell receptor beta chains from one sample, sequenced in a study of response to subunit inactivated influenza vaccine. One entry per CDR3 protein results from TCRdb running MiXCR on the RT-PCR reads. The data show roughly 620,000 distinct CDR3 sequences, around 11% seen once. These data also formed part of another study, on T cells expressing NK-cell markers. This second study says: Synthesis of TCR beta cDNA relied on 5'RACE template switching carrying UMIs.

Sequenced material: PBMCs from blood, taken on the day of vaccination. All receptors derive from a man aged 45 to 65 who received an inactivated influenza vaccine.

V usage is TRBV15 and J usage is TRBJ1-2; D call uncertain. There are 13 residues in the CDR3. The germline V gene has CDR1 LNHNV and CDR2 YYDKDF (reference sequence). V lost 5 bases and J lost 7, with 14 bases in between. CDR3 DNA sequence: TGTGCCACCAGCCCCCCGAGCGGGTCTGGCTACACCTTC. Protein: CATSPPSGSGYTF.

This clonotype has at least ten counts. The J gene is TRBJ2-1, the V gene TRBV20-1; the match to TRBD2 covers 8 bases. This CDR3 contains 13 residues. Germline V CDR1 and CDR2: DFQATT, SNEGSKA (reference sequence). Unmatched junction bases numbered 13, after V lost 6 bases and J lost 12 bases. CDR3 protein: CSAAPPGLEGQFF. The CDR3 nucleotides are TGCAGTGCAGCACCACCGGGACTAGAAGGGCAGTTCTTC.

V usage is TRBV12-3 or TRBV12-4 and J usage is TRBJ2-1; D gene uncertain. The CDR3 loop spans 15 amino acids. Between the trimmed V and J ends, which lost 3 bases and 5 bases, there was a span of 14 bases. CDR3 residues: CASSFGSTPNNEQFF. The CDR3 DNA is TGTGCCAGCAGTTTCGGTAGCACCCCTAACAATGAGCAGTTCTTC.

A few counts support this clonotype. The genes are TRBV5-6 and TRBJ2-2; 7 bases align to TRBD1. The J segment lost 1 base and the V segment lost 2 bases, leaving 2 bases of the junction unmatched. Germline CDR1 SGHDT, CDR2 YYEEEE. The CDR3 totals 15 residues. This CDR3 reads CASSLGTVNTGELFF. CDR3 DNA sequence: TGTGCCAGCAGCTTAGGGACAGTGAACACCGGGGAGCTGTTTTTT.

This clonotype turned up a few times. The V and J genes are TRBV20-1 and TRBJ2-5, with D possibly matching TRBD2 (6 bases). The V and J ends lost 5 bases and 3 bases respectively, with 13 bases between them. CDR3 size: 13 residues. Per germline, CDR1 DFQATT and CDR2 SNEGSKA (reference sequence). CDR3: CSAPGTGKETQYF. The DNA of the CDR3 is TGCAGTGCTCCCGGGACTGGGAAAGAGACCCAGTACTTC.

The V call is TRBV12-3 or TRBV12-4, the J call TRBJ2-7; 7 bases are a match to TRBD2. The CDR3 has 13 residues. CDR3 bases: TGTGCCAGCACCAATCGGAGAGCGGGACCCCTAGCCGTC. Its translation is CASTNRRAGPLAV.

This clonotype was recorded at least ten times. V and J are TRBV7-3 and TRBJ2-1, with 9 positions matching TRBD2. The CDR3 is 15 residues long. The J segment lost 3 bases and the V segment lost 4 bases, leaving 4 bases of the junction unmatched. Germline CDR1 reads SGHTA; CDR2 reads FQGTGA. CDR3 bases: TGTGCCAGCAGCTCGGGGACTAGCAGCTACAATGAGCAGTTCTTC. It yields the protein CASSSGTSSYNEQFF.

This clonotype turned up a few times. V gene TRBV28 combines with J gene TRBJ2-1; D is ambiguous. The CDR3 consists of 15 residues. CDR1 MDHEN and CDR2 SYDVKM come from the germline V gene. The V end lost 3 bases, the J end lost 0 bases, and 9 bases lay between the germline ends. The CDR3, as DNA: TGTGCCAGCAGTTTCCAGGTTAGCTCCTACAATGAGCAGTTCTTC. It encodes CASSFQVSSYNEQFF.

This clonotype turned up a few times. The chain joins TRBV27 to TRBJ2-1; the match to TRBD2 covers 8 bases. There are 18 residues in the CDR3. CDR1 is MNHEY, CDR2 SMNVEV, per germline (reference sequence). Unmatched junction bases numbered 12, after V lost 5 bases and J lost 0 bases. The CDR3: CASSPLTGTRSSYNEQFF. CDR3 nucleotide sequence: TGTGCCAGCAGTCCATTAACCGGGACTAGGAGCTCCTACAATGAGCAGTTCTTC.

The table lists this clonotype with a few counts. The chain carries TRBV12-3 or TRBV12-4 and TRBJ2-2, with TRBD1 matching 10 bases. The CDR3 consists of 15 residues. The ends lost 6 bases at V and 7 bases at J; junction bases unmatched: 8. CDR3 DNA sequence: TGTGCCAGCAGGCACCCCGGGACAGGGGACGGGGAGCTGTTTTTT. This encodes CASRHPGTGDGELFF.

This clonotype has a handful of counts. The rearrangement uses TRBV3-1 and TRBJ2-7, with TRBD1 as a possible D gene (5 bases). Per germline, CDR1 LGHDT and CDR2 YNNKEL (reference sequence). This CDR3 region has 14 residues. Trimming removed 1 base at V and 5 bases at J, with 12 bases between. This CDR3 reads CASSQGVRADEQYF. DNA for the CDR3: TGTGCCAGCAGCCAAGGCGTCAGGGCGGACGAGCAGTACTTC.

The CDR3: CASSIQGRQETQYF. CDR3 bases: TGCGCCAGCAGCATACAGGGGAGACAAGAGACCCAGTACTTC. The chain joins TRBV5-1 to TRBJ2-5, with 7 bases that match TRBD1. V shed 4 bases, J shed 2 bases, and the junction held 5 bases outside the gene matches. The length of the CDR3 is 14 residues. Germline lookup yields CDR1 SGHRS and CDR2 YFSETQ.

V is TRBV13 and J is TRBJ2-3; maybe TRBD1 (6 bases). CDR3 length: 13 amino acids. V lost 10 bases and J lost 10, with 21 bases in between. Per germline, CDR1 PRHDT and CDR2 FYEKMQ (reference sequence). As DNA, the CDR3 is TGTGCCACCGAAGGGGGTTTTGGACACGCGCAGTATTTT. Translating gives CATEGGFGHAQYF.

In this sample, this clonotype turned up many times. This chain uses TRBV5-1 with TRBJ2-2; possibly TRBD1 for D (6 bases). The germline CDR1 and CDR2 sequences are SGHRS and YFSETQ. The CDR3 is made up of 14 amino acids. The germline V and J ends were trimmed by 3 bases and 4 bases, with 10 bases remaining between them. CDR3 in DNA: TGCGCCAGCAGCTGGACAGACAGCACCGGGGAGCTGTTTTTT. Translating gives CASSWTDSTGELFF.

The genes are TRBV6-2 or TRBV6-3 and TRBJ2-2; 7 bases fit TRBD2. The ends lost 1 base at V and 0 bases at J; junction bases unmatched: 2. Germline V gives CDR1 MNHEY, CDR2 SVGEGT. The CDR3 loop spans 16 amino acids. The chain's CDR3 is CASSYYAGANTGELFF. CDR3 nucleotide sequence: TGTGCCAGCAGTTACTACGCGGGGGCGAACACCGGGGAGCTGTTTTTT.

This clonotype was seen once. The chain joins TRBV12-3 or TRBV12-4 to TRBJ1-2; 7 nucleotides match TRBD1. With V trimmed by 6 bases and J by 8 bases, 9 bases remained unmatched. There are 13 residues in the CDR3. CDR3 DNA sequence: TGTGCCAGCAGGGAAGGACAGGTTGGGGGCTACACCTTC. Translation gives CASREGQVGGYTF.

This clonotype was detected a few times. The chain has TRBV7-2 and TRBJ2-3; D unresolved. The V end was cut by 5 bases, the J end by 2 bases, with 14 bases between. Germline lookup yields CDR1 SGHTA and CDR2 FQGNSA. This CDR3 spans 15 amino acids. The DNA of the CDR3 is TGTGCCAGCAGCCCCGATAGACGGAACACAGATACGCAGTATTTT. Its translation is CASSPDRRNTDTQYF.

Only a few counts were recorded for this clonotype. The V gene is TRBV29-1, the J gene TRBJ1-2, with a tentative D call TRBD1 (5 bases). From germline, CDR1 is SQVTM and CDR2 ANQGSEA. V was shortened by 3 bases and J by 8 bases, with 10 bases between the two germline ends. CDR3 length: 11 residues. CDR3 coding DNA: TGCAGCGTTGACCGGGGGTACGGCTACACCTTC. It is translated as CSVDRGYGYTF.

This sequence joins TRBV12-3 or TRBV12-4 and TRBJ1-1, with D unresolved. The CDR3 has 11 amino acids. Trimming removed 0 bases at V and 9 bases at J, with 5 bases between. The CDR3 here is CASSLAFQAFF. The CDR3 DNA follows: TGTGCCAGCAGTTTAGCGTTTCAAGCTTTCTTT.

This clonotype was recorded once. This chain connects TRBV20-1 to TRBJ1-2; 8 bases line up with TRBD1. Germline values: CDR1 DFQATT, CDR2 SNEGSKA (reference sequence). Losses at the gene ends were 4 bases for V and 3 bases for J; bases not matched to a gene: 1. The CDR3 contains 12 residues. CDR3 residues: CSATQGDYGYTF. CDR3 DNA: TGCAGTGCTACACAGGGGGACTATGGCTACACCTTC.

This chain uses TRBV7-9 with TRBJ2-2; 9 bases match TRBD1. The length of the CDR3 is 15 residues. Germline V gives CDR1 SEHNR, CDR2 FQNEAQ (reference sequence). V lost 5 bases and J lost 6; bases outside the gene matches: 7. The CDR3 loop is CASSRRQGGSGELFF. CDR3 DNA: TGTGCCAGCAGCCGCCGACAGGGGGGATCCGGGGAGCTGTTTTTT.

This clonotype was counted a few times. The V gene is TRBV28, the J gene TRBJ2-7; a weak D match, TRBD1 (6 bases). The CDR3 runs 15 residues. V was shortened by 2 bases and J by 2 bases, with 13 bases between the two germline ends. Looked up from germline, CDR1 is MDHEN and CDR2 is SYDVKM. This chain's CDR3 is CASSLDERGTYEQYF. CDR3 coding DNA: TGTGCCAGCAGTTTAGACGAAAGGGGGACCTACGAGCAGTACTTC.

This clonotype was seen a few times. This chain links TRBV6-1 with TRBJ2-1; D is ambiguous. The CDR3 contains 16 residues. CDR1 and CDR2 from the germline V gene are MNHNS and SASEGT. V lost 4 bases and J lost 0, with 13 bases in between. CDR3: CASSASLASSYNEQFF. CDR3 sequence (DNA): TGTGCCAGCAGTGCTTCCCTCGCTAGCTCCTACAATGAGCAGTTCTTC.

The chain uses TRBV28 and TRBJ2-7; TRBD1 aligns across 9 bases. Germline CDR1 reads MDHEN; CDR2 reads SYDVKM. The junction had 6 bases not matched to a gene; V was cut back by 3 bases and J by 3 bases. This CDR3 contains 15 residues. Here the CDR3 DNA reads TGTGCCAGCAGTTTCCCGGACAGGGGTATCTACGAGCAGTACTTC. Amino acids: CASSFPDRGIYEQYF.